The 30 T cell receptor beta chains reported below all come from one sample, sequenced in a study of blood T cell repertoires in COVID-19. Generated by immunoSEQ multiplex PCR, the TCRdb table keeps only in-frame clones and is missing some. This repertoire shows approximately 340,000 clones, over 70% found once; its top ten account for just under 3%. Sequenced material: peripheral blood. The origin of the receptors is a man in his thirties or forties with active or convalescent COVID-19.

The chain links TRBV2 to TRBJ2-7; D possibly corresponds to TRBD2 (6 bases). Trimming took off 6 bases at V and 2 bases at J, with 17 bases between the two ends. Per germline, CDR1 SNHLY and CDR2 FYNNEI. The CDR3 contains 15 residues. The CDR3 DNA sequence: TGTGCCAGCAGGAGGGAACTAGCTGAAACCTACGAGCAGTACTTC. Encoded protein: CASRRELAETYEQYF.

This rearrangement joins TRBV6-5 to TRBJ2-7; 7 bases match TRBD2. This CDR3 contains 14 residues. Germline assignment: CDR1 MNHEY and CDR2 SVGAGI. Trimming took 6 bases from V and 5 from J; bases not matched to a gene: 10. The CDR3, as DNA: TGTGCCAGCAGGTTAGCGGGCCGCCCCGACGAGCAGTACTTC. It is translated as CASRLAGRPDEQYF.

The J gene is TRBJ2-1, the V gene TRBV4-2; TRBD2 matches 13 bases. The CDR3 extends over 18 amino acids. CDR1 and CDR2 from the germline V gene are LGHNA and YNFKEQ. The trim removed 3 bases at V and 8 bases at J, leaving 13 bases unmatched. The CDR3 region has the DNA TGTGCCAGCAGCCAGAATAGACTAGCGGGGGGAAGGATCTATGAGCAGTTCTTC. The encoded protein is CASSQNRLAGGRIYEQFF.

As DNA, the CDR3 is TGTGCTAGTGGTTTGGTAACAGCGAACACTGAAGCTTTCTTT. This translates into CASGLVTANTEAFF. The rearrangement uses TRBV12-5 and TRBJ1-1, with unresolved D. This CDR3 region has 14 residues. Trimming took 0 bases from V and 1 from J, leaving 6 bases between them. Germline CDR1 and CDR2: LGHNT and FRNRAP.

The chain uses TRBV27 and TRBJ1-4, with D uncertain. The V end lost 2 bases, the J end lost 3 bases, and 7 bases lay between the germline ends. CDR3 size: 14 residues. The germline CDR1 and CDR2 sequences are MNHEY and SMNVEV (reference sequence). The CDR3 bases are TGTGCCAGCAGTTTAAGTCAGGCTAATGAAAAACTGTTTTTT. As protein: CASSLSQANEKLFF.

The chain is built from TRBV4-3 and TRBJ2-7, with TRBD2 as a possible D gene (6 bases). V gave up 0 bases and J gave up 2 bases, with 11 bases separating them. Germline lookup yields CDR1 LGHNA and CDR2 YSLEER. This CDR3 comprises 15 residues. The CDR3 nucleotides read TGCGCCAGCAGCCAAGAAGCCGCGGGACCCTACGAGCAGTACTTC. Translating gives CASSQEAAGPYEQYF.

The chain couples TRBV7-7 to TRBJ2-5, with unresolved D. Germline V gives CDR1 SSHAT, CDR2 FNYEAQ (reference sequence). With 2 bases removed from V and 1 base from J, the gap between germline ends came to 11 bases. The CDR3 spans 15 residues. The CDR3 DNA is TGTGCCAGCAGCTTATCGCACGATAGCCAAGAGACCCAGTACTTC. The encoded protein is CASSLSHDSQETQYF.

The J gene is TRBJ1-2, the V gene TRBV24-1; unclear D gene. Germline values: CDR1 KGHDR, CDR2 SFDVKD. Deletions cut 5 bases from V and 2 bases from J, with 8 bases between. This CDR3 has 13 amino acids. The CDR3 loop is CATSGGANYGYTF. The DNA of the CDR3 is TGTGCCACCAGTGGGGGAGCAAACTATGGCTACACCTTC.

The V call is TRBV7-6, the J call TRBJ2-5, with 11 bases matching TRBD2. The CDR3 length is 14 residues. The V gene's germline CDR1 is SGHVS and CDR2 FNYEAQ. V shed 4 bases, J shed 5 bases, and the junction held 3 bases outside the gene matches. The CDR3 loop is CASSSSGGPETQYF. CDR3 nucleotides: TGTGCCAGCAGCTCTAGCGGGGGGCCTGAGACCCAGTACTTC.

This CDR3 reads CASSLVGGGPNTQYF. CDR3 coding DNA: TGTGCCAGCAGCTTAGTGGGCGGGGGCCCCAATACGCAGTATTTT. The rearrangement links TRBV11-3 to TRBJ2-3; the D gene is possibly TRBD2 (7 bases). V lost 1 base, J lost 7 bases, and 15 bases lay in between. Per the germline V gene, CDR1 is SGHNT and CDR2 is YENEEA. The CDR3 is 15 amino acids.

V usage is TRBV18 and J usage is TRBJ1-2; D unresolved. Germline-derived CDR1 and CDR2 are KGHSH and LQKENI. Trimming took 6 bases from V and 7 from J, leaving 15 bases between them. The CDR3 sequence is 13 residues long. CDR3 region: CASSLYPSGGYTF. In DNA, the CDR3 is TGTGCCAGCTCTCTCTACCCTTCGGGTGGCTACACCTTC.

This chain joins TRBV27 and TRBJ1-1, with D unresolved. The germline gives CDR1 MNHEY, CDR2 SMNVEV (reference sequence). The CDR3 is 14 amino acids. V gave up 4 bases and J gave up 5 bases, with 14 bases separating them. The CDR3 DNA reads TGTGCCAGCAGTTCATTAGCGCAAGTAACTGAAGCTTTCTTT. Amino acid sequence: CASSSLAQVTEAFF.

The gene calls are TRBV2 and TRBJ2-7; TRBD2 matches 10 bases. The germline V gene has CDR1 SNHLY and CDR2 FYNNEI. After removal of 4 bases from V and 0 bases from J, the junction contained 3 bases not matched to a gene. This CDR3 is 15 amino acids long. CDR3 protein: CASSVSSGSSYEQYF. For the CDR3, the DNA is TGTGCCAGCAGTGTTTCTAGCGGGAGCTCCTACGAGCAGTACTTC. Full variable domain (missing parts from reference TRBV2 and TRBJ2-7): EPEVTQTPSHQVTQMGQEVILRCVPISNHLYFYWYRQILGQKVEFLVSFYNNEISEKSEIFDDQFSVERPDGSNFTLKIRSTKLEDSAMYFCASSVSSGSSYEQYFGPGTRLTVT.

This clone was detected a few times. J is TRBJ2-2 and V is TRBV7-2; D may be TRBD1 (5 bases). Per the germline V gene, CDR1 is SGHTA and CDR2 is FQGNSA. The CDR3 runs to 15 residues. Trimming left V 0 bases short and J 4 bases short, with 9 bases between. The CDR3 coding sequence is TGTGCCAGCAGCTTAGCGTCAGGGTCCACCGGGGAGCTGTTTTTT. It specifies CASSLASGSTGELFF.

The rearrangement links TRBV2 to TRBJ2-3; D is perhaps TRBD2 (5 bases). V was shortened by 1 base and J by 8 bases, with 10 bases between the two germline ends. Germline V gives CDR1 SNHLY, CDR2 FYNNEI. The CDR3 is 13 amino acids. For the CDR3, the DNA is TGTGCCAGCAGTGAAGTGGGAGCGGCTACGCAGTATTTT. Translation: CASSEVGAATQYF. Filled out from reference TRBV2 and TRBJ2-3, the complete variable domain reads EPEVTQTPSHQVTQMGQEVILRCVPISNHLYFYWYRQILGQKVEFLVSFYNNEISEKSEIFDDQFSVERPDGSNFTLKIRSTKLEDSAMYFCASSEVGAATQYFGPGTRLTVL.

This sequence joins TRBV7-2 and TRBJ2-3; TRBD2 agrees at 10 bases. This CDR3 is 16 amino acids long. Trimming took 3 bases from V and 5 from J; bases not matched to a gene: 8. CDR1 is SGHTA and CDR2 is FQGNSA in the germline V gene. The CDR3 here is CASSFEPSGSGDTQYF. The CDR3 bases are TGTGCCAGCAGCTTCGAGCCTAGCGGGAGTGGAGATACGCAGTATTTT. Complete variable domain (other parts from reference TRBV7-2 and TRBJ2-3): GAGVSQSPSNKVTEKGKDVELRCDPISGHTALYWYRQSLGQGLEFLIYFQGNSAPDKSGLPSDRFSAERTGGSVSTLTIQRTQQEDSAVYLCASSFEPSGSGDTQYFGPGTRLTVL.

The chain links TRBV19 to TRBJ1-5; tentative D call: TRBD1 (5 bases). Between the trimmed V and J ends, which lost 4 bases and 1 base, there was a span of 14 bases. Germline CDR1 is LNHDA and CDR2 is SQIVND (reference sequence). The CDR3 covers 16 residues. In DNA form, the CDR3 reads TGTGCCAGTAGTAATTCCGCCAGGGTAAGCAATCAGCCCCAGCATTTT. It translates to CASSNSARVSNQPQHF.

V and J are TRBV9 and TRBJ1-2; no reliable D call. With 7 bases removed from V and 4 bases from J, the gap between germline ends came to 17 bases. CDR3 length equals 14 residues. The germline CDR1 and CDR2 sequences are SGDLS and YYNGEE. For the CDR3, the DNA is TGTGCCAGCCAAATGCACCCAGAGGCCTATGGCTACACCTTC. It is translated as CASQMHPEAYGYTF.

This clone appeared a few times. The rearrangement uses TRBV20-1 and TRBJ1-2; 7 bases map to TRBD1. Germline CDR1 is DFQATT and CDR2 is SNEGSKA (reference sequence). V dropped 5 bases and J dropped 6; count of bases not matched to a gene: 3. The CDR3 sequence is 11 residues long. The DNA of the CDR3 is TGCAGTGCTCAGGGGGGCAATGGCTACACCTTC. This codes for CSAQGGNGYTF.

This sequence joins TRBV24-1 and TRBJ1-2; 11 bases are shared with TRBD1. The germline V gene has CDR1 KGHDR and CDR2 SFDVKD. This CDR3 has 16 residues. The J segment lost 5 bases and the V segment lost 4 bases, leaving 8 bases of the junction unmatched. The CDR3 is CATSDRDRGGLYGYTF. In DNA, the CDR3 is TGTGCCACCAGTGACAGGGACAGGGGGGGGCTTTATGGCTACACCTTC.

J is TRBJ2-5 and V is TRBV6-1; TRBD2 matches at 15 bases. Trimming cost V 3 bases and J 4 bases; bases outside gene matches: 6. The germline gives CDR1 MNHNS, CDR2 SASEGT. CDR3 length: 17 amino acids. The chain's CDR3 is CASSEGLAGGQGETQYF. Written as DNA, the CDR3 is TGTGCCAGCAGTGAGGGACTAGCGGGAGGCCAGGGAGAGACCCAGTACTTC.

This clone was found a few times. DNA of the CDR3: TGTGCCAGCAGGCTGGGACAGAGTACCACTACCCAAGAGACCCAGTACTTC. It yields the protein CASRLGQSTTTQETQYF. The chain has TRBV6-4 and TRBJ2-5; TRBD1 aligns across 7 bases. V trimming: 6 bases; J trimming: 1 base; junction bases outside the gene matches: 14. Germline V gene sequence: CDR1 MRHNA, CDR2 SNTAGT. This CDR3 has 17 amino acids.

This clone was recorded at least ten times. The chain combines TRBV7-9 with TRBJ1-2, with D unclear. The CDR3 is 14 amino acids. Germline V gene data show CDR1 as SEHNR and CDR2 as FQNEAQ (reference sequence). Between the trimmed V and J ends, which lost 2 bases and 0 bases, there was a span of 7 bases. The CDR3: CASSLSVPNYGYTF. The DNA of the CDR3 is TGTGCCAGCAGCTTATCGGTCCCTAACTATGGCTACACCTTC.

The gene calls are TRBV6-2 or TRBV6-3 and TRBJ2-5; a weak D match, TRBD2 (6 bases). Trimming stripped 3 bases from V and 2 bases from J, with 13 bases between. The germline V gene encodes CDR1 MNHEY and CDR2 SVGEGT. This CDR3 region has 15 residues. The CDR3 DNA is TGTGCCAGCAGTTATTGGAGGGGAGAACAAGAGACCCAGTACTTC. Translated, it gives CASSYWRGEQETQYF.

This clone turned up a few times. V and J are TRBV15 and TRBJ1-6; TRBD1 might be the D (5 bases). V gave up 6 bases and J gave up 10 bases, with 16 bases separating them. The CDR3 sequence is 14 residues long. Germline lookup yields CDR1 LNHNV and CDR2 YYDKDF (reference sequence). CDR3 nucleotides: TGTGCCACCAGGGGGGAGGGCCACGACTCACCCCTCCACTTT. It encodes CATRGEGHDSPLHF.

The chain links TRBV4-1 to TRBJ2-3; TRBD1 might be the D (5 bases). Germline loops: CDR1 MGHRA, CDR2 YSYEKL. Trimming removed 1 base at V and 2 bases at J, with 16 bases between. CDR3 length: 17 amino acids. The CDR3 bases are TGCGCCAGCAGCCAAGTGGTAGGGTCCAGGGCCACAGATACGCAGTATTTT. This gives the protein CASSQVVGSRATDTQYF.

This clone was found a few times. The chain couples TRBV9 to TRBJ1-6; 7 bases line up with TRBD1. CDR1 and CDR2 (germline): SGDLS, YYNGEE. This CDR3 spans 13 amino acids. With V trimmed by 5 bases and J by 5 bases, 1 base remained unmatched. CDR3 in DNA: TGTGCCAGCAGGGACAGGAATAATTCACCCCTCCACTTT. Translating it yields CASRDRNNSPLHF.

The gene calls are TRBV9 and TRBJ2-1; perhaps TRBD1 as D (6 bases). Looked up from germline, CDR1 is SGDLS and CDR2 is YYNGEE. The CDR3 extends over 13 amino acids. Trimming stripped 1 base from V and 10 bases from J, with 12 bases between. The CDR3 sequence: CASSVYRAGEQFF. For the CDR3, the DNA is TGTGCCAGCAGCGTATACAGGGCTGGGGAGCAGTTCTTC.

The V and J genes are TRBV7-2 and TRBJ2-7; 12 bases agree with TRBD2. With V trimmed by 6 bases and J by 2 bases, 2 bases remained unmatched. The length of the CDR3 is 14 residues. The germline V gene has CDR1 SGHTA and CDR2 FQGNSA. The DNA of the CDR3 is TGTGCCAGCAGTCGACTAGCGGGGGCCTACGAGCAGTACTTC. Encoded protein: CASSRLAGAYEQYF.

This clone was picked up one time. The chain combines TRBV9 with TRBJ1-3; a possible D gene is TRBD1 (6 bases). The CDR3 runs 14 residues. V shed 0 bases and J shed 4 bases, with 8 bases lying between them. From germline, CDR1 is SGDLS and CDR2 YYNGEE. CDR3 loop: CASSVGTAGNTIYF. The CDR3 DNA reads TGTGCCAGCAGCGTAGGGACAGCGGGAAACACCATATATTTT.